This T cell receptor (beta chain) was profiled in a study of cytomegalovirus exposure and HLA in healthy donors. Here immunoSEQ multiplex PCR was the method, and the copy in TCRdb shows in-frame clones only, minus some. The sample comprises about 160,000 clones, approximately 86% of which are singletons, and 2% to 2.5% rests with the top ten. The donors were part of the validation cohort of more than 90 subjects. That cohort was separate from the first cohort, which comprised about 670 subjects. V was pared by 3 bases and J by 6 bases, with 11 bases of the junction left unmatched. Per the germline V gene, CDR1 is KGHSH and CDR2 is LQKENI. This CDR3 is built from 17 residues. Study results and caveats: The dataset shows that most TCR sequences were rare, while some public TCRs occurred in many donors.

In the case of this clone: Its antigen remains unknown.

The V and J genes are TRBV18 and TRBJ2-6; 7 bases line up with TRBD2. The sequence was collected from a woman between 18 and 29 years old in good health and CMV-seronegative. The sequenced sample consisted of PBMCs. This chain's CDR3 is CASSPKGGTIEANVLTF. DNA for the CDR3: TGTGCCAGCTCACCGAAGGGAGGGACGATCGAGGCCAACGTCCTGACTTTC.